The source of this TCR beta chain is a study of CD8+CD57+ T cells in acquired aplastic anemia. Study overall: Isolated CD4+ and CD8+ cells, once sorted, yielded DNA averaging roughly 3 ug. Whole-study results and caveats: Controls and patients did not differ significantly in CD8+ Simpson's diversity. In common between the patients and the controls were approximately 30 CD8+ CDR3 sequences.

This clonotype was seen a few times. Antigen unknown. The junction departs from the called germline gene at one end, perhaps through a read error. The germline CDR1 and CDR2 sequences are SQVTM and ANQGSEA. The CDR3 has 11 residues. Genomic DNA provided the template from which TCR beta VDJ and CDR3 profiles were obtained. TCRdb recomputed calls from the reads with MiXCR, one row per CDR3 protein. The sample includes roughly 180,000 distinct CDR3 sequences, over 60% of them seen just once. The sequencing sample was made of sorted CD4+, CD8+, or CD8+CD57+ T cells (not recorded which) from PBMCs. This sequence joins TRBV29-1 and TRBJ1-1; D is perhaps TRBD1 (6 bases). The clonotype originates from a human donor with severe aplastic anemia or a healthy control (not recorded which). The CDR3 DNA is TGCAGCGTTGAACGGGACAATTCTCGGCTTTTT. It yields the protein CSVERDNSRLF.